This T cell receptor (beta chain) appears in the sequencing data of a study of T cell repertoires in cytomegalovirus infection. Whole-study context: Recently identified HLA-C-restricted CMV epitopes were used, and well-studied HLA-B-restricted CMV epitopes were used as well. A matching HLA type, together with CMV infection, was signaled by public TCR beta signatures. Study conclusions and caveats: Frequencies of public TCR beta families were cumulated, and this identified carriers of CMV plus the relevant HLA. The study found HLA-C-restricted CMV-specific TCR beta clonotypes dominating the ex vivo response.

With 7 bases removed from V and 6 bases from J, the gap between germline ends came to 19 bases. The CDR3 sequence is 14 residues long. Notes on this clonotype: The antigen is undetermined.

One entry per CDR3 protein results from TCRdb running MiXCR on the reads. The sample consists of 400,000 to 600,000 distinct CDR3 sequences, about 42% of them appearing once. The chain employs TRBV12-3 or TRBV12-4 and TRBJ2-7; perhaps TRBD2 as D (5 bases). The sample was cultured PBMCs, taken from culture after CMV antigen stimulation. The TCR originated in a human donor in good health (CMV status not recorded). Some clones in this sample may be carry-over from other donors' samples. Here the CDR3 reads CASKLAGGRAEQYF. In DNA form, the CDR3 reads TGTGCCAGCAAATTGGCCGGCGGGCGCGCCGAGCAGTACTTC.